One and the same sample provided the 24 T cell receptor beta chains below, sequenced in a study of graft-versus-host responses after intestinal transplantation. No antigen is known for these receptors. TCRdb's table, derived via immunoSEQ multiplex PCR, lists solely in-frame clones and lacks some. The table includes over 100,000 clones, roughly 95% detected once. Here the sequenced sample was unstimulated CD8+ T cells sorted from spleen or lymph node cells, taken before intestinal transplant. The receptors shown here come from a human donor who received an intestinal transplant.

This chain connects TRBV6-6 to TRBJ1-4; D is unresolved. The V end lost 5 bases, the J end lost 3 bases, and 7 bases lay between the germline ends. Germline CDR1 MNHNY, CDR2 SVGAGI (reference sequence). The CDR3 has 13 amino acids. The CDR3 sequence is CASSARPNEKLFF. CDR3 DNA sequence: TGTGCCAGCAGTGCCAGGCCTAATGAAAAACTGTTTTTT.

This chain joins TRBV21-1 and TRBJ2-7; the DNA was not used to check the table's D call, TRBD2. TRBV21-1 is a pseudogene segment. The CDR3 runs to 23 residues. This CDR3 reads CASYPGRQGGTSGALPLSYEQYF. The CDR3 DNA reads TGTGCCAGCTACCCCGGGAGGCAGGGGGGGACTAGCGGGGCCTTGCCCCTCTCCTACGAGCAGTACTTC.

The chain couples TRBV19 to TRBJ2-5; D is unclear. Near its end, the DNA agrees better with TRBJ2-7, so the J call may be wrong. CDR3 length equals 15 residues. CDR1 is LNHDA, CDR2 SQIVND, per germline (reference sequence). The CDR3 DNA is TGTGCCAGTAGTATACTCCCGTACAAGGAGACCGAGCAGTACTTC. Its translation is CASSILPYKETEQYF.

This chain connects TRBV4-1 to TRBJ2-4, with D possibly being TRBD2 (6 bases). Trimming left V 2 bases short and J 4 bases short, with 15 bases between. This CDR3 has 16 residues. CDR1 is MGHRA and CDR2 is YSYEKL in the germline V gene. The CDR3 DNA sequence: TGCGCCAGCAGCCAAAAAGAAACCGGGACTAAAAACATTCAGTACTTC. This sequence encodes CASSQKETGTKNIQYF.

This clone showed up just a few times. The chain uses TRBV7-2 and TRBJ2-1, with 7 bases matching TRBD2. J was trimmed by 6 bases and V by 4 bases; bases with no gene match: 6. Per germline, CDR1 SGHTA and CDR2 FQGNSA. This CDR3 is built from 14 residues. The CDR3: CASSSQRGPNEQFF. CDR3 DNA: TGTGCCAGCAGCTCCCAGCGGGGCCCCAATGAGCAGTTCTTC.

This clone was seen a few times. The chain employs TRBV7-9 and TRBJ2-7, with unresolved D. V dropped 4 bases and J dropped 4 bases, with 11 bases sitting between them. Germline V gives CDR1 SEHNR, CDR2 FQNEAQ (reference sequence). This CDR3 spans 13 amino acids. In DNA, the CDR3 is TGTGCCAGCAGCTCGACAATGGGGTACGAGCAGTACTTC. Translation gives CASSSTMGYEQYF.

Regarding this clone: An end of the junction differs from the germline gene, which may be a read error. This sample includes further DNA sequences coding for the same CDR3. The J gene is TRBJ1-1, the V gene TRBV2, with D possibly being TRBD1 (6 bases). The CDR3 has 15 residues. The V gene's germline CDR1 is SNHLY and CDR2 FYNNEI. This chain's CDR3 is CASNQARGANTEAFF. The CDR3 region has the DNA TGTGCCAGCAACCAGGCGCGGGGGGCGAACACTGAAGCCTTCTTT.

The V call is TRBV19, the J call TRBJ1-1; no reliable D call. Germline loops: CDR1 LNHDA, CDR2 SQIVND (reference sequence). The V gene lost 2 bases and the J gene lost 2 bases, with 6 bases spanning the gap. There are 13 residues in the CDR3. The CDR3 spells CASSIMKNTEAFF. DNA for the CDR3: TGTGCCAGTAGTATAATGAAAAACACTGAAGCTTTCTTT.

The rearrangement joins TRBV4-2 to TRBJ1-2; D is unresolved. The V end was cut by 3 bases, the J end by 1 base, with 12 bases between. Germline V gene lookup returns CDR1 LGHNA and CDR2 YNFKEQ. The CDR3 has 15 residues. The CDR3 reads CASSHSLGYNYGYTF. In DNA form, the CDR3 reads TGTGCCAGCAGCCACTCATTAGGGTATAACTATGGCTACACCTTC.

The V and J genes are TRBV4-1 and TRBJ1-1; weak D call: TRBD1 (5 bases). V lost 2 bases and J 0 bases, leaving 13 bases between the germline ends. The CDR3 sequence is 16 residues long. The germline V gene encodes CDR1 MGHRA and CDR2 YSYEKL. CDR3 in amino acids: CASSQITGLLNTEAFF. In nucleotides, the CDR3 is TGCGCCAGCAGCCAAATAACGGGACTTTTGAACACTGAAGCTTTCTTT.

The rearrangement links TRBV5-6 to TRBJ1-2, with 8 nucleotides matching TRBD1. CDR1 SGHDT and CDR2 YYEEEE come from the germline V gene. V shed 4 bases, J shed 0 bases, and the junction held 8 bases outside the gene matches. The CDR3 spans 16 residues. The CDR3 bases are TGTGCCAGCAGCCACCGGGACAGGCCAGCTAACTATGGCTACACCTTC. It yields the protein CASSHRDRPANYGYTF. The full variable domain, its missing parts supplied by reference TRBV5-6 and TRBJ1-2, is DAGVTQSPTHLIKTRGQQVTLRCSPKSGHDTVSWYQQALGQGPQFIFQYYEEEERQRGNFPDRFSGHQFPNYSSELNVNALLLGDSALYLCASSHRDRPANYGYTFGSGTRLTVV.

This sequence joins TRBV19 and TRBJ1-1; D gene ambiguous. V gave up 7 bases and J gave up 1 base, with 19 bases separating them. Germline assignment: CDR1 LNHDA and CDR2 SQIVND (reference sequence). CDR3 length: 16 amino acids. CDR3 sequence (DNA): TGTGCCAGTAATCCTTTCCCGGGCCTAACGAACACTGAAGCTTTCTTT. This encodes CASNPFPGLTNTEAFF.

The CDR3 reads CASSQDPNGYEQYF. The CDR3, as DNA: TGCGCCAGCAGCCAAGACCCCAACGGGTACGAGCAGTACTTC. The chain uses TRBV4-3 and TRBJ2-7; no clear D. Germline V gene sequence: CDR1 LGHNA, CDR2 YSLEER. CDR3 length equals 14 residues. Trimming removed 0 bases at V and 4 bases at J, with 10 bases between.

The chain joins TRBV10-3 to TRBJ1-1, with D unclear. Germline V gives CDR1 ENHRY, CDR2 SYGVKD. V was clipped by 7 bases and J by 1 base, with 10 bases between them. This CDR3 has 13 amino acids. CDR3 sequence: CAIKTSGNTEAFF. CDR3 DNA: TGTGCCATCAAAACGTCAGGGAACACTGAAGCTTTCTTT.

This chain joins TRBV9 and TRBJ1-1; D is perhaps TRBD1 (6 bases). Germline V gene sequence: CDR1 SGDLS, CDR2 YYNGEE. V lost 3 bases and J 0 bases, leaving 18 bases between the germline ends. The CDR3 runs 17 residues. CDR3: CASSGGRGTPMNTEAFF. Written as DNA, the CDR3 is TGTGCCAGCAGCGGGGGGAGGGGGACCCCCATGAACACTGAAGCTTTCTTT.

The genes are TRBV4-1 and TRBJ2-3; D possibly corresponds to TRBD2 (5 bases). The V end lost 2 bases, the J end lost 4 bases, and 19 bases lay between the germline ends. CDR3 length: 17 amino acids. Germline CDR1 reads MGHRA; CDR2 reads YSYEKL. DNA for the CDR3: TGCGCCAGCAGCCAATTAAACGCGGGCCCGAGGGCAGATACGCAGTATTTT. Its translation is CASSQLNAGPRADTQYF.

The chain links TRBV19 to TRBJ2-1; D perhaps matches TRBD1 (6 bases). This CDR3 has 13 residues. Looked up from germline, CDR1 is LNHDA and CDR2 is SQIVND (reference sequence). Trimming left V 7 bases short and J 6 bases short, with 13 bases between. CDR3 sequence (DNA): TGTGCCAGTAATCCAGGGGAATCCAATGAGCAGTTCTTC. This encodes CASNPGESNEQFF.

This clone was observed a single time. The chain employs TRBV4-1 and TRBJ2-7; D remains unclear. V was clipped by 0 bases and J by 2 bases, with 11 bases between them. The germline CDR1 and CDR2 sequences are MGHRA and YSYEKL. This CDR3 comprises 15 residues. CDR3 in DNA: TGCGCCAGCAGCCAAGATTTTGGCAAAACCTACGAGCAGTACTTC. Amino acid sequence: CASSQDFGKTYEQYF.

Of note for this clone: Other DNA variants within this sample encode the same CDR3. The rearrangement joins TRBV5-1 to TRBJ2-7; D is unclear. Germline lookup yields CDR1 SGHRS and CDR2 YFSETQ. Between the trimmed V and J ends, which lost 4 bases and 0 bases, there was a span of 8 bases. CDR3 size: 13 residues. The CDR3 DNA reads as TGCGCCAGCAGCCTCGGTAGCTCCTACGAGCAGTACTTC. Translation gives CASSLGSSYEQYF.

The chain combines TRBV2 with TRBJ2-7; TRBD1 matches at 7 bases. The V gene end was trimmed by 4 bases and the J gene end by 2 bases; junction bases not matched to a gene: 2. Germline loops: CDR1 SNHLY, CDR2 FYNNEI. CDR3 length: 13 residues. CDR3 region: CASSGQGPYEQYF. The CDR3 DNA follows: TGTGCCAGCAGTGGACAGGGACCCTACGAGCAGTACTTC. Full variable domain (rest looked up from reference TRBV2 and TRBJ2-7): EPEVTQTPSHQVTQMGQEVILRCVPISNHLYFYWYRQILGQKVEFLVSFYNNEISEKSEIFDDQFSVERPDGSNFTLKIRSTKLEDSAMYFCASSGQGPYEQYFGPGTRLTVT.

The chain is built from TRBV27 and TRBJ2-1; maybe TRBD2 (6 bases). Trimming took off 0 bases at V and 4 bases at J, with 13 bases between the two ends. Germline V CDR1 and CDR2: MNHEY, SMNVEV (reference sequence). CDR3 length equals 16 residues. The CDR3 nucleotides read TGTGCCAGCAGTTTATCGGTAGCGGAGGCTTACAATGAGCAGTTCTTC. This gives the protein CASSLSVAEAYNEQFF.

The V gene is TRBV15, the J gene TRBJ1-5; 8 bases are a match to TRBD1. This CDR3 contains 15 residues. CDR1 is LNHNV, CDR2 YYDKDF, per germline (reference sequence). V dropped 0 bases and J dropped 7; count of bases not matched to a gene: 5. The CDR3 DNA follows: TGTGCCACCAGCAGAGACAGGGGGCAGGGACAGCCCCAGCATTTT. It specifies CATSRDRGQGQPQHF.

V usage is TRBV7-9 and J usage is TRBJ1-2; D is unclear. The CDR3 sequence is 15 residues long. Germline lookup yields CDR1 SEHNR and CDR2 FQNEAQ (reference sequence). V was pared by 1 base and J by 0 bases, with 9 bases between. The CDR3 region has the DNA TGTGCCAGCAGCTTAGACGGGAACCCTAACTATGGCTACACCTTC. It codes for CASSLDGNPNYGYTF.

This chain connects TRBV9 to TRBJ2-7, with D possibly being TRBD2 (6 bases). Germline assignment: CDR1 SGDLS and CDR2 YYNGEE. The V and J ends lost 0 bases and 2 bases respectively, with 9 bases between them. This CDR3 has 14 amino acids. For the CDR3, the DNA is TGTGCCAGCAGCGTAGAGGACTACCCCTACGAGCAGTACTTC. It specifies CASSVEDYPYEQYF.